The sequence of this T cell receptor (beta chain) was determined in a study of cytomegalovirus exposure and HLA in healthy donors. Primers for the PCR totalled 60 Vbeta and 13 Jbeta. Generated by immunoSEQ multiplex PCR, the TCRdb table keeps only in-frame clones and is missing some. The repertoire holds approximately 140,000 clones, over 60% seen once, with roughly 1.7% in the top ten. General study points: Owing to their indistinguishability, certain V segments, notably TRBV6-2 and TRBV6-3, were excluded. Upon later analysis, TCR association rates were observed to vary by HLA locus, being highest for DRB1 and lowest for HLA-C. Productive rates of about 87% or about 30% were seen for most TCR beta V segments in an earlier analysis. The authors listed around 150 TCR beta chains as cytomegalovirus-associated.

The CDR3 totals 15 residues. The V end lost 4 bases, the J end lost 4 bases, and 16 bases lay between the germline ends. CDR1 is MNHEY and CDR2 is SMNVEV in the germline V gene (reference sequence). A remark on this clone: Its antigen is still unknown.

Specimen: PBMCs. The sequence was obtained from a woman aged 18-35 years in good health and CMV-seronegative. The chain is built from TRBV27 and TRBJ1-2; D perhaps matches TRBD1 (6 bases). The CDR3 protein is CASSSQGSPSYGYTF. The CDR3 region has the DNA TGTGCCAGCAGTTCACAGGGATCCCCCTCCTATGGCTACACCTTC.